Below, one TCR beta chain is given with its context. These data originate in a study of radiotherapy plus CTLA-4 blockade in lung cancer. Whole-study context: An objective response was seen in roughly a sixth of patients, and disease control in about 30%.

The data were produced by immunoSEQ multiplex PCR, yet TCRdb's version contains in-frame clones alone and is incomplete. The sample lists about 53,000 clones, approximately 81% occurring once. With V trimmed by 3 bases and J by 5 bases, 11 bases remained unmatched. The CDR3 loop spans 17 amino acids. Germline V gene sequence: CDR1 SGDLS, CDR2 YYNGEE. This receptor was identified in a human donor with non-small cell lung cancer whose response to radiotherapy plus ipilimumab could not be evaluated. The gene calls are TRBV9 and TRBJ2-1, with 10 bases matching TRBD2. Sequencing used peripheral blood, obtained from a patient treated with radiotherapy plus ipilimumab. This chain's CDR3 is CASSAASGRKGNNEQFF. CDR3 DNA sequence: TGTGCCAGCAGCGCGGCTAGCGGGAGAAAGGGGAACAATGAGCAGTTCTTC.